A selection of T cell receptor beta chains follows, all from one sample in a study of human T cells and chemical hapten exposure. MiXCR, applied by TCRdb to the reads, yields one record per CDR3 protein. The data contain about 120,000 distinct CDR3 sequences, roughly 8.5% of them singletons. The sequencing sample was made of whole blood. The receptor set was obtained from a human donor in good health. Some clones in this sample may be carry-over from other donors' samples. The CDR3 runs from the conserved cysteine through the conserved F or W. Rows may omit the clone size; those that give it use once, few, many or a size class.

clone size	V gene	J gene	CDR3 protein
few	TRBV25-1	TRBJ1-2	CASSEQEKRYGYTF
many	TRBV10-3	TRBJ1-5	CAITSGAGQPQHF
few	TRBV3-1	TRBJ2-3	CASSARGDTQYF
few	TRBV20-1	TRBJ2-7	CSARDGGTGLLYEQYF
many	TRBV15	TRBJ1-5	CATSRAPGGNQPQHF
many	TRBV30	TRBJ2-7	CAWSQGEYEQYF
.	TRBV7-9	TRBJ2-7	CASSSARRERYEQYF
many	TRBV12-3/TRBV12-4	TRBJ1-1	CASNRDTMNTEAFF
many	TRBV29-1	TRBJ2-1	CSVGQSSYNEQFF
.	TRBV7-9	TRBJ2-3	CASSPDRYKGYTQYF
many	TRBV7-2	TRBJ1-5	CASSPRGKAAAQHF
few	TRBV28	TRBJ2-4	CASSSAAVNIQYF
few	TRBV5-5	TRBJ2-1	CASSFTSEGVYNEQFF
many	TRBV9	TRBJ2-5	CASNRRLQETQYF
few	TRBV19	TRBJ2-3	CASSIVPGDTQYF
.	TRBV12-3/TRBV12-4	TRBJ1-1	CASSRAHTEAFF
many	TRBV7-2	TRBJ2-7	CASSLHSNSYEQYF
many	TRBV27	TRBJ1-5	CASSMGEHSNQPQHF
.	TRBV12-5	TRBJ2-5	CASGFSPEAQYF
many	TRBV10-3	TRBJ2-7	CAISGPGQGTHEQYF
many	TRBV5-1	TRBJ2-1	CASSSQPIGTGSYNEQFF
.	TRBV7-9	TRBJ2-7	CASSTGQNYEQYF
.	TRBV27	TRBJ2-3	CASSLVLTMRDTQYF
.	TRBV6-2/TRBV6-3	TRBJ2-7	CASTPSYSGGYEQYF
many	TRBV19	TRBJ1-5	CASSDTQGIDQPQHF
many	TRBV5-1	TRBJ1-1	CASSLEGGRTEAFF
many	TRBV20-1	TRBJ1-6	CSASFTVRGNSPLHF
.	TRBV12-3/TRBV12-4	TRBJ2-1	CASSPLAGVGSEQFF
many	TRBV4-3	TRBJ1-2	CASSQDLGTGKGDGYTF
.	TRBV12-3/TRBV12-4	TRBJ1-1	CASSFPDGGRNTEAFF
.	TRBV4-2	TRBJ2-7	CASSQDLGGEQYF
many	TRBV6-1	TRBJ1-1	CASSEAQVPRDTEAFF
.	TRBV28	TRBJ2-7	CASSPLAGGRTYEQYF
.	TRBV6-2/TRBV6-3	TRBJ1-1	CASGTDRGREAFF
.	TRBV7-8	TRBJ1-2	CASSLAAGDGYTF
.	TRBV2	TRBJ1-1	CASSEVFEGATEAFF
.	TRBV5-1	TRBJ2-3	CASSLLAGATTDTQYF
.	TRBV9	TRBJ2-3	CASSPTGLRTDTQYF
many	TRBV20-1	TRBJ2-3	CSARASGTSGDTQYF
.	TRBV19	TRBJ2-6	CASSIRGQGESGANVLTF
few	TRBV13	TRBJ2-5	CASSPGPGTQYF
.	TRBV27	TRBJ2-1	CASRTNRVADEQFF
many	TRBV10-3	TRBJ2-1	CAISESERLSYNEQFF
few	TRBV20-1	TRBJ2-7	CSASTWLEDKGEQYF